Each of the 17 T cell receptor beta chains below was sequenced from the same sample in a study of control samples from healthy donors and cancer patients. Profiled with immunoSEQ multiplex PCR; TCRdb holds only in-frame clones, not every one. Of 85,000 to 100,000 clones in the sample, more than 85% are singletons; the top ten hold 8%. The sample consisted of blood. These receptors were obtained from a man aged 18 to 29 in good health.

The chain joins TRBV28 to TRBJ1-5, with a weak D call TRBD1 (5 bases). V lost 2 bases, J lost 7 bases, and 12 bases lay in between. The V gene's germline CDR1 is MDHEN and CDR2 SYDVKM. The CDR3 loop spans 14 amino acids. In DNA, the CDR3 is TGTGCCAGCAGTTTAGGGACGGGGCGGCAGCCCCAGCATTTT. Amino acids: CASSLGTGRQPQHF.

This clone was recorded once. The genes are TRBV6-2 or TRBV6-3 and TRBJ2-1, with D uncertain. Germline CDR1 MNHEY, CDR2 SVGEGT. The CDR3 extends over 12 amino acids. The V and J ends lost 5 bases and 7 bases respectively, with 9 bases between them. In DNA form, the CDR3 reads TGTGCCAGCAGTCCCAACAGAAATGAGCAGTTCTTC. This codes for CASSPNRNEQFF.

The chain has TRBV29-1 and TRBJ2-1; TRBD2 matches 7 bases. The CDR3 has 16 residues. Trimming took 3 bases from V and 4 from J; bases not matched to a gene: 12. Per the germline V gene, CDR1 is SQVTM and CDR2 is ANQGSEA. This CDR3 reads CSVESRDYQTYNEQFF. The CDR3 DNA sequence: TGCAGCGTTGAGTCCCGGGACTATCAAACATACAATGAGCAGTTCTTC.

J is TRBJ2-3 and V is TRBV7-8; D ambiguous. The length of the CDR3 is 15 residues. Germline CDR1 is SGHVS and CDR2 is FQNEAQ. With 1 base removed from V and 4 bases from J, the gap between germline ends came to 12 bases. CDR3 sequence: CASSLVSGRADTQYF. CDR3 bases: TGTGCCAGCAGCTTAGTATCGGGTAGGGCAGATACGCAGTATTTT.

This clone is a singleton in its sample. V gene TRBV7-9 combines with J gene TRBJ1-1; unclear D gene. The germline V gene has CDR1 SEHNR and CDR2 FQNEAQ (reference sequence). The V gene lost 6 bases and the J gene lost 6 bases, with 11 bases spanning the gap. This CDR3 comprises 12 residues. The CDR3 sequence is CASRERSSEAFF. Written as DNA, the CDR3 is TGTGCCAGCAGGGAGAGATCCTCTGAAGCTTTCTTT. The whole variable domain, remainder taken from reference TRBV7-9 and TRBJ1-1, is DTGVSQNPRHKITKRGQNVTFRCDPISEHNRLYWYRQTLGQGPEFLTYFQNEAQLEKSRLLSDRFSAERPKGSFSTLEIQRTEQGDSAMYLCASRERSSEAFFGQGTRLTVV.

This chain uses TRBV5-1 with TRBJ2-2, with 7 nucleotides matching TRBD1. The CDR3 has 15 residues. V trimming: 3 bases; J trimming: 6 bases; junction bases outside the gene matches: 8. Germline assignment: CDR1 SGHRS and CDR2 YFSETQ. CDR3 DNA sequence: TGCGCCAGCAGCTGGGACAGCCGCGTCGCCGGGGAGCTGTTTTTT. Encoded protein: CASSWDSRVAGELFF.

This chain uses TRBV5-8 with TRBJ2-1, with TRBD2 as a possible D gene (6 bases). CDR1 is SGHTS and CDR2 is YDEGEE in the germline V gene. CDR3 size: 15 residues. Trimming removed 1 base at V and 9 bases at J, with 17 bases between. The CDR3 sequence: CASSLFGRELLEQFF. As DNA, the CDR3 is TGTGCCAGCAGCTTGTTCGGACGGGAGCTGCTTGAGCAGTTCTTC.

V usage is TRBV9 and J usage is TRBJ1-1; possibly TRBD1 for D (5 bases). The CDR3 covers 11 residues. Germline CDR1 is SGDLS and CDR2 is YYNGEE. V lost 3 bases to trimming and J lost 10 bases, with 10 bases between them. In nucleotides, the CDR3 is TGTGCCAGCAGCGCGGACGGGGGAGCTTTCTTT. Translating it yields CASSADGGAFF.

This chain links TRBV7-9 with TRBJ2-5; no definite D call. CDR1 and CDR2 (germline): SEHNR, FQNEAQ (reference sequence). Trimming took 7 bases from V and 0 from J, leaving 6 bases between them. CDR3 size: 12 residues. Here the CDR3 DNA reads TGTGCCAGCACAGACCACCAAGAGACCCAGTACTTC. Amino acid sequence: CASTDHQETQYF.

The chain is built from TRBV7-9 and TRBJ1-1; 7 nucleotides match TRBD1. CDR3 length: 13 residues. Germline V gene data show CDR1 as SEHNR and CDR2 as FQNEAQ (reference sequence). After removal of 5 bases from V and 4 bases from J, the junction contained 4 bases not matched to a gene. CDR3 sequence reads: CASSRRQGTEAFF. CDR3 nucleotides: TGTGCCAGCAGCCGCCGACAGGGCACTGAAGCTTTCTTT.

This clone came up once. The chain employs TRBV5-8 and TRBJ2-2; D perhaps matches TRBD2 (6 bases). Germline V CDR1 and CDR2: SGHTS, YDEGEE. V lost 5 bases to trimming and J lost 6 bases, with 11 bases between them. This CDR3 is 13 amino acids long. In nucleotides, the CDR3 is TGTGCCAGCAGATTTGGCGGGGCCGGGGAGCTGTTTTTT. Amino acid sequence: CASRFGGAGELFF.

This sequence joins TRBV19 and TRBJ2-1, with a weak D call TRBD2 (5 bases). In germline, CDR1 is LNHDA, CDR2 SQIVND (reference sequence). V was clipped by 9 bases and J by 7 bases, with 16 bases between them. The CDR3 has 13 amino acids. The CDR3 DNA reads as TGTGCCAGCTGGGGAGTATGGCGAAATGAGCAGTTCTTC. Amino acids: CASWGVWRNEQFF.

The chain carries TRBV4-2 and TRBJ2-3, with 9 bases identical to TRBD2. This CDR3 comprises 18 residues. CDR1 LGHNA and CDR2 YNFKEQ come from the germline V gene. V shed 1 base, J shed 2 bases, and the junction held 10 bases outside the gene matches. The CDR3 nucleotides are TGTGCCAGCAGCCAAGGTCCAGCGGGGGGACCCATCACAGATACGCAGTATTTT. Its protein product is CASSQGPAGGPITDTQYF.

This clone was detected once. This sequence joins TRBV19 and TRBJ2-7; no clear D gene. The CDR3 has 13 amino acids. From germline, CDR1 is LNHDA and CDR2 SQIVND (reference sequence). V was shortened by 5 bases and J by 2 bases, with 10 bases between the two germline ends. CDR3: CASSEARPYEQYF. CDR3 nucleotide sequence: TGTGCCAGTAGTGAAGCTAGACCCTACGAGCAGTACTTC.

This rearrangement joins TRBV5-1 to TRBJ2-5; 9 nucleotides line up with TRBD2. The CDR3 has 14 residues. Germline CDR1 reads SGHRS; CDR2 reads YFSETQ. The trim removed 7 bases at V and 0 bases at J, leaving 4 bases unmatched. For the CDR3, the DNA is TGCGCCAGCTCAGCGGGAGGAAACCAAGAGACCCAGTACTTC. Encoded protein: CASSAGGNQETQYF. Filled out from reference TRBV5-1 and TRBJ2-5, the complete variable domain reads KAGVTQTPRYLIKTRGQQVTLSCSPISGHRSVSWYQQTPGQGLQFLFEYFSETQRNKGNFPGRFSGRQFSNSRSEMNVSTLELGDSALYLCASSAGGNQETQYFGPGTRLLVL.

This clone was observed a single time. This rearrangement joins TRBV15 to TRBJ2-5; D is ambiguous. The V gene lost 1 base and the J gene lost 4 bases, with 16 bases spanning the gap. The CDR3 contains 16 residues. Germline values: CDR1 LNHNV, CDR2 YYDKDF (reference sequence). The CDR3 nucleotides are TGTGCCACCAGCAGAGTGGGCAGCTTTAGGCGAGAGACCCAGTACTTC. This translates into CATSRVGSFRRETQYF.

The V call is TRBV19, the J call TRBJ1-6; tentatively, D is TRBD1 (6 bases). The CDR3 covers 14 residues. V lost 7 bases and J 7 bases, leaving 14 bases between the germline ends. CDR1 is LNHDA and CDR2 is SQIVND in the germline V gene (reference sequence). The CDR3 sequence: CASKPTGTNSPLHF. DNA of the CDR3: TGTGCCAGTAAACCTACAGGGACCAATTCACCCCTCCACTTT.